The subject of this entry is one T cell receptor beta chain. Treg sorting used a CD4+CD25+CD127-/low gate. TCRdb re-analysed the 5' RACE reads in MiXCR, keeping a single row per CDR3 protein. The sample contains over 45,000 distinct CDR3 sequences, less than 30% of which appear only once. The CDR3 length is 14 residues. V dropped 2 bases and J dropped 1 base, with 5 bases sitting between them. Specimen: tumor-infiltrating Tregs sorted from the breast tumor. The TCR comes from a female donor with breast cancer. The rearrangement uses TRBV12-3 or TRBV12-4 and TRBJ1-4; possibly TRBD1 for D (5 bases). As DNA, the CDR3 is TGTGCCAGCAGTTTACAGGGAACTAATGAAAAACTGTTTTTT. Translation gives CASSLQGTNEKLFF.